A selection of T cell receptor beta chains follows, all from one sample in a study of CD8 T cells in ankylosing spondylitis. TCRdb re-called the 5' RACE reads with MiXCR, one entry per CDR3 protein. Found here are 250,000 to 300,000 distinct CDR3 sequences, 20% of them singletons; the top ten hold about 8.2%. Sequences were obtained from blood, either unsorted or a sorted T cell fraction (not recorded which). These TCRs come from a male donor with ankylosing spondylitis or in good health (not recorded which). The CDR3 runs from the conserved cysteine through the conserved F or W. A D gene is named only where the DNA matches it firmly. The size of a clone is reported for some rows only, either as once, few or many, or as a class for expanded clones.

d_call j_call v_call clone_size cdr3_aa cdr3_nt
TRBD1 TRBJ1-6 TRBV19 - CASKTGGGNLSPLHF TGTGCCAGTAAAACAGGGGGCGGAAATTTGTCACCCCTCCACTTT
- TRBJ2-3 TRBV10-2 few CASSEWGSDTQYF TGCGCCAGCAGTGAGTGGGGATCGGATACGCAGTATTTT
- TRBJ2-3 TRBV12-3/TRBV12-4 many CASSRNEIDTQYF TGTGCCAGCAGCCGGAACGAGATAGATACGCAGTATTTT
TRBD2 TRBJ2-1 TRBV12-3/TRBV12-4 - CASSSTGTSGSANEQFF TGTGCCAGCAGCAGCACCGGGACTAGCGGGAGTGCCAATGAGCAGTTCTTC
- TRBJ1-5 TRBV12-3/TRBV12-4 - CASSSDRNSNQPQHF TGTGCCAGCAGTTCGGACAGAAATAGCAATCAGCCCCAGCATTTT
TRBD1 TRBJ2-5 TRBV7-3 few CASSLMDRGETQYF TGTGCCAGCAGCTTAATGGACAGGGGAGAGACCCAGTACTTC
- TRBJ1-2 TRBV20-1 - CSAPQGHQTYGYTF TGCAGTGCGCCCCAGGGGCACCAGACCTATGGCTACACCTTC
- TRBJ1-5 TRBV29-1 many CSVESHPNQPQHF TGCAGCGTTGAAAGCCACCCCAATCAGCCCCAGCATTTT
- TRBJ2-1 TRBV20-1 few CSARDLRIRNEQFF TGCAGTGCTAGAGACCTACGGATTCGCAATGAGCAGTTCTTC
TRBD1 TRBJ1-1 TRBV5-1 few CASSPDRGVVGTEAFF TGCGCCAGCAGCCCCGACAGGGGGGTGGTGGGTACTGAAGCTTTCTTT
TRBD1 TRBJ1-1 TRBV15 - CATSRDGTGGTEAFF TGTGCCACCAGCAGAGATGGGACAGGGGGAACTGAAGCTTTCTTT
- TRBJ2-5 TRBV20-1 many CSARDRPGGTQYF TGCAGTGCTAGAGACCGCCCCGGCGGGACCCAGTACTTC
TRBD2 TRBJ2-2 TRBV10-3 many CASSGTNTGELFF TGTGCCTCTAGCGGGACGAACACCGGGGAGCTGTTTTTT
- TRBJ2-2 TRBV6-5 few CASSYGGGIGELFF TGTGCCAGCAGTTACGGAGGGGGCATCGGGGAGCTGTTTTTT
- TRBJ2-3 TRBV6-5 - CASSYSVTADTQYF TGTGCCAGCAGTTACTCGGTTACGGCAGATACGCAGTATTTT
TRBD2 TRBJ2-2 TRBV30 - CAWATDSSGDHTGELFF TGTGCCTGGGCCACTGATTCTAGCGGGGACCACACCGGGGAGCTGTTTTTT
- TRBJ2-3 TRBV10-3 - CAMGREDTQYF TGTGCCATGGGAAGAGAGGATACGCAGTATTTT
- TRBJ2-2 TRBV5-1 - CASSLTSTGNTGELFF TGCGCCAGCAGCTTGACTTCGACAGGGAACACCGGGGAGCTGTTTTTT
- TRBJ1-2 TRBV5-1 once CASSLADASYGYTF TGCGCCAGCAGCTTGGCGGATGCCTCCTATGGCTACACCTTC
TRBD1 TRBJ2-1 TRBV29-1 many CSTRDRGYNEQFF TGCAGCACCCGGGACAGGGGCTACAATGAGCAGTTCTTC
- TRBJ1-1 TRBV7-3 - CASSAQGTNTEAFF TGTGCCAGCAGCGCACAGGGCACGAACACTGAAGCTTTCTTT
- TRBJ2-3 TRBV12-3/TRBV12-4 many CASSLVSTDTQYF TGTGCCAGCAGTTTAGTTAGCACAGATACGCAGTATTTT
TRBD2 TRBJ2-1 TRBV6-1 few CASRRGGTYNEQFF TGTGCCAGCAGACGGGGGGGTACCTACAATGAGCAGTTCTTC